This T cell receptor (beta chain) was sequenced for a study of OX40 agonist ivuxolimab in advanced cancers. The study's findings and limits: The study found among the lowest clonal expansion in partial responders at 0.1-3.0 mg/kg.

Using immunoSEQ multiplex PCR, the repertoire was profiled, and TCRdb retains in-frame clones only, with some absent. Among around 63,000 clones listed, 80% to 90% were seen once. Prior autoimmune disease or systemic immunosuppression barred patients. V was cut by 0 bases and J by 7 bases, with 15 bases left in between. The CDR3 consists of 16 residues. Per the germline V gene, CDR1 is MNHEY and CDR2 is SVGAGI. A word on this clone: Its cognate antigen is unknown.

This chain connects TRBV6-5 to TRBJ2-2; D possibly corresponds to TRBD2 (5 bases). The receptor was isolated from an adult with an advanced solid tumor such as melanoma, head and neck, liver or kidney cancer. Sequencing used CD4+ or CD8+ T cells sorted from blood, obtained in a trial of the OX40 agonist ivuxolimab. The CDR3 reads CASSYSTVQAGGELFF. The CDR3 nucleotides are TGTGCCAGCAGTTACTCGACTGTCCAGGCGGGCGGGGAGCTGTTTTTT.